The sequence of this T cell receptor (beta chain) was determined in a study of blood T cell repertoires in COVID-19 (dated by TCRdb to 2018 to 2020). About the study as a whole: Samples covering the acute and convalescent phases of COVID-19 were provided by collaborators in the United States, Italy and Spain. The samples were drawn from the first 160 participants of the ongoing ImmuneRACE study and from some 1,300 subjects provided by 6 global collaborators. Subjects who had been exposed to COVID-19, were actively infected with it, or had recovered from it provided the deeply sampled blood TCRbeta repertoires that made up the dataset. Where available, HLA class I and class II types were obtained from metadata supplied by the sample provider rather than from assay-based typing. A freely available public database, intended as a resource for researchers studying the immune response to SARS-CoV-2, is where the repertoires were released. Sample metadata almost always included a de-identified subject ID, COVID-19 status, age in years and sex. The prospective study material was composed of cDNA or gDNA derived from T cells, B-cell-depleted T cells, or PBMCs.

Results and caveats for the whole study, not just this receptor: The amount of clinical and demographic metadata varied by source and participant and was provided uncurated.

With respect to this clone: This clone's antigen is unknown. No quality values exist for individual bases; no much larger clone is one base distant.

Relative to germline, V is 6 bases shorter and J is 6 bases shorter, with 23 bases between their ends. From a lookup of the germline V gene (reference sequence), CDR1 and CDR2 are MNHNY and SVGAGI. Including cysteine and phenylalanine, the CDR3 has 16 amino acids. The kept DNA is CDR3 alone, 48 bases in frame from the first base. The immunoSEQ Assay, a bias-controlled multiplex PCR, was used to amplify TCRbeta CDR3 regions from genomic DNA. From the authors' description of their analysis: The number of nucleated cells in each sample was estimated by amplification of reference gene primers within the assay. Sequence reads were collapsed and filtered to measure the absolute abundance of every unique TCRbeta CDR3 rearrangement. For each sample, productive Simpson clonality was calculated as the square root of Simpson's diversity index over productive rearrangements. Drawn from immuneACCESS, this table holds only the in-frame rearrangements with V and J called that TCRdb kept. Clones are partly lost; checked studies trace under half to an unresolved V gene and leave the rest unexplained. V, J and clone size reflect that table, while D and trimming were determined from the DNA. The sample table contains a few hundred thousand clones; only one count was recorded for 75% to 85% of them. The ten largest make up around 1.5% of the sample.

Samples from volunteer blood donors who had recovered from COVID-19 were contributed by a second Seattle source. Collaborating institutions collected whole blood in K2EDTA tubes following their own protocols. For TCRbeta analysis, collaborator samples were shipped as frozen whole blood, as isolated PBMCs, or as DNA extracted from either sample type. The chain joins TRBV6-6 to TRBJ1-1; matching of 5 bases hints at TRBD1 as the D gene. The sequence came from a middle-aged woman who had recovered from COVID-19. Sequences were obtained from peripheral blood. The nucleotides are TGTGCCAGCAGCGACCATCGTGGGCAGGGAAAAGCTGAAGCTTTCTTT. It specifies CASSDHRGQGKAEAFF.